This entry is about one T cell receptor (beta chain). Germline values: CDR1 ENHRY, CDR2 SYGVKD. V was clipped by 6 bases and J by 0 bases, with 13 bases between them. There are 15 residues in the CDR3. The entry originates in a study of CD8+ T cells in alopecia areata. The treatment here: oral pan-JAK inhibitor, 5-10 mg twice daily. cDNA reverse transcribed from extracted RNA served as the sequencing template. Clones were sequenced by immunoSEQ multiplex PCR, and TCRdb holds only the in-frame ones, with some missing. The sample includes under 150,000 clones, about four fifths of them seen just once. The chain couples TRBV10-3 to TRBJ2-3; D uncertain. The sequence was obtained from a human donor with alopecia areata. The sample consisted of CD8+ T cells sorted from blood, taken at week 4, from a patient treated with tofacitinib. CDR3 DNA sequence: TGTGCCATCAGCGATATGGGGTCTAGCACAGATACGCAGTATTTT. This encodes CAISDMGSSTDTQYF.